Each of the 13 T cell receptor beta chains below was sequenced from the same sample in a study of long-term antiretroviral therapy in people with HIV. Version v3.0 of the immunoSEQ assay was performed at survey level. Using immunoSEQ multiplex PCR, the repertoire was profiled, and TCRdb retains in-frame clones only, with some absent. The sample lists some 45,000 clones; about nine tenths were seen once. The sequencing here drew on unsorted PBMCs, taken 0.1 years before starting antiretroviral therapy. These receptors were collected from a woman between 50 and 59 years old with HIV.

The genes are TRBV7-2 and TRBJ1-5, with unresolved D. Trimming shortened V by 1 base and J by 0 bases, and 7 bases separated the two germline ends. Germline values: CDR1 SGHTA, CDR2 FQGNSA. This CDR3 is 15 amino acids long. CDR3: CASSLGPDSNQPQHF. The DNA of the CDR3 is TGTGCCAGCAGCTTAGGTCCGGATAGCAATCAGCCCCAGCATTTT. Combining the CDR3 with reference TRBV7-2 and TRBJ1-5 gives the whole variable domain GAGVSQSPSNKVTEKGKDVELRCDPISGHTALYWYRQSLGQGLEFLIYFQGNSAPDKSGLPSDRFSAERTGGSVSTLTIQRTQQEDSAVYLCASSLGPDSNQPQHFGDGTRLSIL.

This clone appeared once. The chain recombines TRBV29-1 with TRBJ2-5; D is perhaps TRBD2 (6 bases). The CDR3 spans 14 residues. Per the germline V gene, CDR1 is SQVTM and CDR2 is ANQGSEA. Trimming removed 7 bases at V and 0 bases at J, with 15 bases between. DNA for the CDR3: TGCAGCGGGGGGGACCCTTGGTACCAAGAGACCCAGTACTTC. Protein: CSGGDPWYQETQYF.

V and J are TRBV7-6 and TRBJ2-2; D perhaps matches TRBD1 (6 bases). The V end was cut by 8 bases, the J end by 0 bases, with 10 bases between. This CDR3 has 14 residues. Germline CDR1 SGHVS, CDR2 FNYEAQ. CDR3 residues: CASSGTSNTGELFF. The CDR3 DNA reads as TGTGCCAGCTCCGGGACATCGAACACCGGGGAGCTGTTTTTT.

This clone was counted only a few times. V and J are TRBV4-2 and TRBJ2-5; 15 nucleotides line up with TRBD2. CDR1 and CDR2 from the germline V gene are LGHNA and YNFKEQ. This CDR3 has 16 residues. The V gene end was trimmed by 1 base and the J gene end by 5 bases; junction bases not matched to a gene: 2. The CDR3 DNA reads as TGTGCCAGCAGCCAAGGGACTAGCGGGGGGGCGGAGACCCAGTACTTC. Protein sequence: CASSQGTSGGAETQYF.

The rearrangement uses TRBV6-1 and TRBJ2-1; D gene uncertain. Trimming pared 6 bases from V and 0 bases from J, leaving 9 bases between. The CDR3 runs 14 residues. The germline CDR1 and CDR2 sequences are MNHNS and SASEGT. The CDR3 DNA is TGTGCCAGCAGAACGTATGGCTCCTACAATGAGCAGTTCTTC. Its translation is CASRTYGSYNEQFF.

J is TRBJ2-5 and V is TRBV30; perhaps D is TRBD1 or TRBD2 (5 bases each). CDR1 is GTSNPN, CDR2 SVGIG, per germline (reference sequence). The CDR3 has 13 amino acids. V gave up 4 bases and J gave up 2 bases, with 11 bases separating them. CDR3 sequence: CAWNRDLQETQYF. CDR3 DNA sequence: TGTGCCTGGAATCGGGACCTACAAGAGACCCAGTACTTC.

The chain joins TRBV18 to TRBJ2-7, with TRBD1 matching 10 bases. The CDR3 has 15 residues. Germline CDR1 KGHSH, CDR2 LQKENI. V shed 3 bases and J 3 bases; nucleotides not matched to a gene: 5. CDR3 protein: CASSPRGQGDYEQYF. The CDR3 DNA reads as TGTGCCAGCTCACCTCGCGGACAGGGGGACTACGAGCAGTACTTC.

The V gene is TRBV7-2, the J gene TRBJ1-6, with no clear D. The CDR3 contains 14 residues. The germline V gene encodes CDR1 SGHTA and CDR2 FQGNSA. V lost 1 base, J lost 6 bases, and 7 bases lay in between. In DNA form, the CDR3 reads TGTGCCAGCAGCTTAGAGCAGACTAATTCACCCCTCCACTTT. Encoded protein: CASSLEQTNSPLHF.

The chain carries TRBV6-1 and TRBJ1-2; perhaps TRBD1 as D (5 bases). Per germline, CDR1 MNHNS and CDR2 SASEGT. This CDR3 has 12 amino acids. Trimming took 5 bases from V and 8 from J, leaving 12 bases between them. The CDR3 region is CASSPGAGGYTF. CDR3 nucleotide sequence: TGTGCCAGCAGTCCTGGGGCAGGGGGCTACACCTTC.

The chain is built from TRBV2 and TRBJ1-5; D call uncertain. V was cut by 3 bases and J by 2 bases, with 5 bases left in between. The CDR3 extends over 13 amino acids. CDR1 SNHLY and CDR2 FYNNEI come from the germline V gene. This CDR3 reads CASSDQGNQPQHF. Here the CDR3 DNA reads TGTGCCAGCAGTGACCAGGGCAATCAGCCCCAGCATTTT.

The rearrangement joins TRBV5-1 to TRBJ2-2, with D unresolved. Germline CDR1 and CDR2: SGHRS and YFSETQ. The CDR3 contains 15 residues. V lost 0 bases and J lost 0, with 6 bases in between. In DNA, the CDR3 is TGCGCCAGCAGCTTGGGACAAACGAACACCGGGGAGCTGTTTTTT. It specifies CASSLGQTNTGELFF. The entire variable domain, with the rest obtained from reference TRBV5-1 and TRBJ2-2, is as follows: KAGVTQTPRYLIKTRGQQVTLSCSPISGHRSVSWYQQTPGQGLQFLFEYFSETQRNKGNFPGRFSGRQFSNSRSEMNVSTLELGDSALYLCASSLGQTNTGELFFGEGSRLTVL.

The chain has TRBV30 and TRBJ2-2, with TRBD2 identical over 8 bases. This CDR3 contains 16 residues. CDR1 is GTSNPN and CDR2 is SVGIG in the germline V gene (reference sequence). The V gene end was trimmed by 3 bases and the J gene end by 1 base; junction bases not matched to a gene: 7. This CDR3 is CAWRGILAENTGELFF. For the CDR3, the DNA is TGTGCCTGGAGGGGCATACTAGCGGAGAACACCGGGGAGCTGTTTTTT.

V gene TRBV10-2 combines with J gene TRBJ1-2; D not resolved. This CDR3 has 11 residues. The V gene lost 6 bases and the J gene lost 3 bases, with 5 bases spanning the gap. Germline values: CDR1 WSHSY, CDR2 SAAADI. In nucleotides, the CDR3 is TGCGCCAGCAGCGCGGACTATGGCTACACCTTC. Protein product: CASSADYGYTF.